This T cell receptor (beta chain) was retrieved from a study of chemoradiotherapy in HPV16-positive cancers. General study findings and limits: Functional assays defining HPV-specific T cells used only two HPV16-positive patients.

Germline CDR1 reads SGDLS; CDR2 reads YYNGEE. This CDR3 has 14 amino acids. Trimming pared 2 bases from V and 8 bases from J, leaving 14 bases between. Assay used: immunoSEQ multiplex PCR; TCRdb lists only in-frame clones, some missing. The table includes thousands of clones, 86% detected once. Repertoires were sampled repeatedly during chemoradiotherapy. About this clone: Its antigen is currently unknown.

This clonotype was obtained from a human donor with HPV-associated anogenital cancer. V is TRBV9 and J is TRBJ2-1, with a possible D match to TRBD1 (6 bases). This specimen was tumor tissue, taken from a patient who underwent chemoradiotherapy. CDR3 region: CASSVSRGADEQFF. CDR3 DNA: TGTGCCAGCAGCGTCTCCAGGGGTGCGGATGAGCAGTTCTTC.